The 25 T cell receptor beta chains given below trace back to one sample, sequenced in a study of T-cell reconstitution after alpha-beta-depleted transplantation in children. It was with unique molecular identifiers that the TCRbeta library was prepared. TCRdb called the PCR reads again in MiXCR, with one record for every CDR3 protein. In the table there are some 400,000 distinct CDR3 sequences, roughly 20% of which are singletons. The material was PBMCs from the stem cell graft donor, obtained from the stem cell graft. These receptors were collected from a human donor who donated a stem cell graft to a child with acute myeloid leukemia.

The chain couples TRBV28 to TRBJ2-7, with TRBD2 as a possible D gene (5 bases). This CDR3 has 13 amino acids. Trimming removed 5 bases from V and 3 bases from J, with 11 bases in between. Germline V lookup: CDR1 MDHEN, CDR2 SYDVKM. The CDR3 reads CASSRAGIYEQYF. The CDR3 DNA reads TGTGCCAGCAGTCGGGCGGGCATCTACGAGCAGTACTTC.

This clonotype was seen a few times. The CDR3 sequence: CASRSLAAYTDTQYF. The CDR3 bases are TGTGCCAGCAGGTCCCTAGCGGCCTACACAGATACGCAGTATTTT. The chain uses TRBV28 and TRBJ2-3; TRBD2 aligns across 7 bases. V gave up 6 bases and J gave up 2 bases; unmatched junction bases: 8. Germline values: CDR1 MDHEN, CDR2 SYDVKM. The CDR3 length is 15 residues.

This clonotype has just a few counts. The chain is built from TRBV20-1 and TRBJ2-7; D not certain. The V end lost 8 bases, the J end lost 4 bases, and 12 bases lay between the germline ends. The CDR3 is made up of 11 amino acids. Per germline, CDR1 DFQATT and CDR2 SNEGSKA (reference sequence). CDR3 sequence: CSIRVLYEQYF. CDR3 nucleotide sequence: TGCAGTATACGGGTATTGTACGAGCAGTACTTC.

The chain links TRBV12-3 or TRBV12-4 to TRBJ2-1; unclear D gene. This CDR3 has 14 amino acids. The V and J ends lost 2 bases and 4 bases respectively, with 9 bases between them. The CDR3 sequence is CASSLRAEYNEQFF. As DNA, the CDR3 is TGTGCCAGCAGTTTAAGGGCGGAGTACAATGAGCAGTTCTTC.

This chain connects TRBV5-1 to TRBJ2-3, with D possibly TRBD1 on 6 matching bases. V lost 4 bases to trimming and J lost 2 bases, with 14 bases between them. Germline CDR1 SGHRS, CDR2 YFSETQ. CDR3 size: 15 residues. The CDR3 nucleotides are TGCGCCAGCAGCGGAGGCCTGGGACACACAGATACGCAGTATTTT. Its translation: CASSGGLGHTDTQYF.

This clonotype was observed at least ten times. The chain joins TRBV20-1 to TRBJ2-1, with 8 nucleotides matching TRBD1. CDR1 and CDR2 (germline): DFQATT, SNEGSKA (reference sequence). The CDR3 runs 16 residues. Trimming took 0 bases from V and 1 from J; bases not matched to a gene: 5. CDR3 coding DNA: TGCAGTGCTAGAGATGCGCGACAGGGGTCCTACAATGAGCAGTTCTTC. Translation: CSARDARQGSYNEQFF.

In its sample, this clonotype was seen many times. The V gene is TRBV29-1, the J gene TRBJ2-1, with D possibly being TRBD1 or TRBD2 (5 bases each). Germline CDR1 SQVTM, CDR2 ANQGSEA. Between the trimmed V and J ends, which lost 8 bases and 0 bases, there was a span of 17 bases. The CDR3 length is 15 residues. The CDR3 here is CSIRERPSSYNEQFF. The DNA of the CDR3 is TGCAGCATCAGGGAGCGGCCCAGCTCCTACAATGAGCAGTTCTTC.

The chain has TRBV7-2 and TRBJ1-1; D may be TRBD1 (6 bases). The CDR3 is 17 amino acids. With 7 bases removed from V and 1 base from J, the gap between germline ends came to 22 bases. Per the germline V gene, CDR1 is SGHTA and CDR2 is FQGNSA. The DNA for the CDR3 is TGTGCCAGCATCCCCAGTGGGGGGGGCGTGCGGAACACTGAAGCTTTCTTT. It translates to CASIPSGGGVRNTEAFF.

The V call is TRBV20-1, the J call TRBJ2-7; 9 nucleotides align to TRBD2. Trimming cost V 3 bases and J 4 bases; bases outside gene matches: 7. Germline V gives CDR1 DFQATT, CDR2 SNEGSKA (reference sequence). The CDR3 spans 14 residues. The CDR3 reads CSASGSSGRYEQYF. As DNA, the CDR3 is TGCAGTGCTAGTGGGTCAAGCGGGAGGTACGAGCAGTACTTC.

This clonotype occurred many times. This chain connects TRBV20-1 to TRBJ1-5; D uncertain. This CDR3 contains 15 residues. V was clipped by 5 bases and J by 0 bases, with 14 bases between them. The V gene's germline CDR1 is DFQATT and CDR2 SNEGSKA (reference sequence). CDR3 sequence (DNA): TGCAGTGCTGAGAGAGAAGGGTATAGCAATCAGCCCCAGCATTTT. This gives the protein CSAEREGYSNQPQHF.

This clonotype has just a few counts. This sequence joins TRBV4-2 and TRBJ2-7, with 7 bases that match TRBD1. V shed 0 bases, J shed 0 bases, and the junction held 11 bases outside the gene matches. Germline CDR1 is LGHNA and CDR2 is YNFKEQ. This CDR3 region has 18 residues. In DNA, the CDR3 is TGTGCCAGCAGCCAAGATCAATCCACAGGGGTAATCTCCTACGAGCAGTACTTC. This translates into CASSQDQSTGVISYEQYF.

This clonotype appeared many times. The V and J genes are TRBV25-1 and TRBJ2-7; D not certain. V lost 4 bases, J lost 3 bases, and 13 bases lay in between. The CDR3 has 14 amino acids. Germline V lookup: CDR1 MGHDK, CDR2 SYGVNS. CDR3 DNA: TGTGCCAGCAGTGTCACGGGCGCAGACTACGAGCAGTACTTC. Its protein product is CASSVTGADYEQYF.

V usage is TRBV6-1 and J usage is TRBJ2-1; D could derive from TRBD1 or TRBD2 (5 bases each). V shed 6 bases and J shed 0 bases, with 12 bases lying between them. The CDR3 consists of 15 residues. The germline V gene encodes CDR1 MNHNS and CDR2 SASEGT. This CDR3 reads CASSPGRTSYNEQFF. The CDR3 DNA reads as TGTGCCAGCAGCCCGGGACGGACCTCCTACAATGAGCAGTTCTTC.

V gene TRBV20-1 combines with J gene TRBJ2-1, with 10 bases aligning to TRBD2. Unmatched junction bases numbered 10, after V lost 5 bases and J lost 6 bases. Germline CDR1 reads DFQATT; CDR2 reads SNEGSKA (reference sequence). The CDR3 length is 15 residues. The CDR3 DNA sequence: TGCAGTGCTCCTAAAGCGGGAGGGCCATCCAATGAGCAGTTCTTC. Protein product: CSAPKAGGPSNEQFF.

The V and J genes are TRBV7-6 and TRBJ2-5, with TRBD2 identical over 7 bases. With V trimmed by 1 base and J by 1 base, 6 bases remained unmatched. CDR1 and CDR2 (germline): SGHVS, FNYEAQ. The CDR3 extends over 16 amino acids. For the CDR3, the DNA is TGTGCCAGCAGCTTAGTTCGCGGGAGAGTCCAAGAGACCCAGTACTTC. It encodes CASSLVRGRVQETQYF.

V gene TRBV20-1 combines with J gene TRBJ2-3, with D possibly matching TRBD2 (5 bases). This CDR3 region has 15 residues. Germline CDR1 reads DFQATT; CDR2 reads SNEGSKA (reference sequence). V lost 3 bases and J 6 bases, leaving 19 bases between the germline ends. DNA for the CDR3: TGCAGTGCTAGCCACCTGGCCCGGAGAGGGGATACGCAGTATTTT. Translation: CSASHLARRGDTQYF.

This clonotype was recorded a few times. The CDR3 DNA sequence: TGCAGCGTCGGGGACATCATCGCCTACAATGAGCAGTTCTTC. Translated, it gives CSVGDIIAYNEQFF. The chain joins TRBV29-1 to TRBJ2-1; a possible D gene is TRBD1 (6 bases). The germline V gene has CDR1 SQVTM and CDR2 ANQGSEA. The CDR3 totals 14 residues. V was pared by 6 bases and J by 2 bases, with 14 bases between.

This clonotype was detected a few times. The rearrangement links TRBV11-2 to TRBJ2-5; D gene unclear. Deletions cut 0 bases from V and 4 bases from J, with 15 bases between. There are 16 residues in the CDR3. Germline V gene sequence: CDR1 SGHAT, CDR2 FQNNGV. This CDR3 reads CASSLDANVLLETQYF. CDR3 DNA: TGTGCCAGCAGCTTAGACGCCAATGTACTACTAGAGACCCAGTACTTC.

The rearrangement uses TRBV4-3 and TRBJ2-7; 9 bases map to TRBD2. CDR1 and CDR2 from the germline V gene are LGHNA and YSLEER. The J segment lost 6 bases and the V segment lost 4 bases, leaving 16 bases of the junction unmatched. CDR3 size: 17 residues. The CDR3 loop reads CASSRQRTGAGGSEQYF. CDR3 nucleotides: TGCGCCAGCAGCCGCCAAAGGACTGGAGCGGGAGGTTCCGAGCAGTACTTC.

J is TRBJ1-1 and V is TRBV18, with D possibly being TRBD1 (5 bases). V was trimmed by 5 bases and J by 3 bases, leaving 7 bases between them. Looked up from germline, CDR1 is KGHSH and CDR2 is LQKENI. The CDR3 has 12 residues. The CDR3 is CASSDSYTEAFF. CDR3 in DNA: TGTGCCAGCTCAGACAGCTACACTGAAGCTTTCTTT.

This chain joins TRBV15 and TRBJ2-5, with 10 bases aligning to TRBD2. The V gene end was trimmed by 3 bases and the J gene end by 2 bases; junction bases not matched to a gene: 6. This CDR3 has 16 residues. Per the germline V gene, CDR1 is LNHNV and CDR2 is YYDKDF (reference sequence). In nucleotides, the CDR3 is TGTGCCACCAGCAGGTTTAAGGGACTAGCGCAAGAGACCCAGTACTTC. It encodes CATSRFKGLAQETQYF.

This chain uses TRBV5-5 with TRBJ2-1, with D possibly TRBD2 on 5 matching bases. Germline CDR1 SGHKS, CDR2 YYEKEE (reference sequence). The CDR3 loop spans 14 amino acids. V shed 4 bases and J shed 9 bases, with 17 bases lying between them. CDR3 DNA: TGTGCCAGCAGCATCGCCCTACTAGGCGGTGAGCAGTTCTTC. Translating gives CASSIALLGGEQFF.

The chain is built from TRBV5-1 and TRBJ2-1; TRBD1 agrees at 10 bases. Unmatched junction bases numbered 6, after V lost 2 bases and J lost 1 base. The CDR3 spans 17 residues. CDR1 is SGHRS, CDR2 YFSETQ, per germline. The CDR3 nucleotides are TGCGCCAGCAGCTTCCCGGGACAGGGGAGATCCTACAATGAGCAGTTCTTC. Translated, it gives CASSFPGQGRSYNEQFF.

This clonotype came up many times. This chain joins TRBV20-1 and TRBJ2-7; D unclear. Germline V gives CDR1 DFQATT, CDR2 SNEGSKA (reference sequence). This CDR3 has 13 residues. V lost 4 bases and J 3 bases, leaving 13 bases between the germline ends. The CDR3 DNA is TGCAGTGCTACTCCCAGAAAGAACTACGAGCAGTACTTC. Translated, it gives CSATPRKNYEQYF.

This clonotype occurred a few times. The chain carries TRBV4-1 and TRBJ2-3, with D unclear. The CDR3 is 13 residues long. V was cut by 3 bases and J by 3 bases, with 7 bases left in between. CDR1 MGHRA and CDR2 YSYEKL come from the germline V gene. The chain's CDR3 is CASSQKGTDTQYF. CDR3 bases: TGCGCCAGCAGCCAGAAGGGAACAGATACGCAGTATTTT.